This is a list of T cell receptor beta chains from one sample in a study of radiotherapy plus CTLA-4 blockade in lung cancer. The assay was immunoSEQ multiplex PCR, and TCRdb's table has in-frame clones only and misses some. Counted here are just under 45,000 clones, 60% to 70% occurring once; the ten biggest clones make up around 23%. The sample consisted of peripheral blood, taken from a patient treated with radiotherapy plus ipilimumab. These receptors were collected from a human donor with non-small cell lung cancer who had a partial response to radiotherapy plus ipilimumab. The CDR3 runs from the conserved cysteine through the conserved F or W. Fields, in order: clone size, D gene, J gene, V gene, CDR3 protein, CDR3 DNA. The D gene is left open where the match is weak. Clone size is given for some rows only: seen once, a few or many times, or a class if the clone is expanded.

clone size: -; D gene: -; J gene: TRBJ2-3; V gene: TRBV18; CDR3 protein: CASSPLSANTDTQYF; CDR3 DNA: TGTGCCAGCTCACCTCTTAGCGCAAACACAGATACGCAGTATTTT
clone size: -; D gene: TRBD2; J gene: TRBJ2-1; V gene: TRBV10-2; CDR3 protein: CASSESASGDYNEQFF; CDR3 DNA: TGCGCCAGCAGTGAGTCCGCTAGCGGAGATTACAATGAGCAGTTCTTC
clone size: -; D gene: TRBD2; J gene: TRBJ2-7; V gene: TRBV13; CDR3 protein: CASSSLGSGRVHEQYF; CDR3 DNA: TGTGCCAGCAGCTCTCTGGGTAGCGGGAGGGTTCACGAGCAGTACTTC
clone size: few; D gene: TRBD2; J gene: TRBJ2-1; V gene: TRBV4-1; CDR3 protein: CASSQVPGLAGGRNEQFF; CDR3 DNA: TGCGCCAGCAGCCAAGTACCGGGACTAGCGGGAGGGCGCAATGAGCAGTTCTTC
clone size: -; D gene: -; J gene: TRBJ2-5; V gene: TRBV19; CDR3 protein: CASRQDHLGETQYF; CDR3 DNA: TGTGCCAGTAGACAGGACCACCTCGGGGAGACCCAGTACTTC
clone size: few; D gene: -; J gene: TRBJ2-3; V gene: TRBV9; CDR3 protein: CASSVYWQSDTQYF; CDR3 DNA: TGTGCCAGCAGCGTATATTGGCAGTCAGATACGCAGTATTTT
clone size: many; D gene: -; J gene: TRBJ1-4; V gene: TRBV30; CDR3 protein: CAWSNSNRVRNEKLFF; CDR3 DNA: TGTGCCTGGAGCAATTCAAACAGGGTCCGCAATGAAAAACTGTTTTTT
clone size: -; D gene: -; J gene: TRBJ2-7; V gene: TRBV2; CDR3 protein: CASSFPRQSYEQYF; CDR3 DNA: TGTGCCAGCAGTTTCCCCCGACAGTCCTACGAGCAGTACTTC
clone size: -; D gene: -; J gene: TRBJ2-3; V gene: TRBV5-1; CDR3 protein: CASSLQADTDTQYF; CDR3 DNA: TGCGCCAGCAGCTTACAGGCGGACACAGATACGCAGTATTTT
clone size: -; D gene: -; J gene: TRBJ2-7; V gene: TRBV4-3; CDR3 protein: CASSQDRGYEQYF; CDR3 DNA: TGCGCCAGCAGCCAAGATAGGGGGTACGAGCAGTACTTC
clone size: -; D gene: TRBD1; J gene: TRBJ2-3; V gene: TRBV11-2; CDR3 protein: CASSLGTGGPDTQYF; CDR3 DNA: TGTGCCAGCAGCTTAGGGACAGGGGGCCCAGATACGCAGTATTTT
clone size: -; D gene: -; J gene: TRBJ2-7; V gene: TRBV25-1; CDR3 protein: CASSVADRYEQYF; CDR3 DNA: TGTGCCAGCAGCGTAGCTGATAGATACGAGCAGTACTTC
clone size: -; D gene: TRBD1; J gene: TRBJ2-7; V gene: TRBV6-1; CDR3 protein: CASSDHRTGNSYEQYF; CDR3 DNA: TGTGCCAGCAGTGACCACAGGACAGGTAACTCCTACGAGCAGTACTTC
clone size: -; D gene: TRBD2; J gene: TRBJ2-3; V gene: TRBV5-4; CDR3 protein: CASSLDAGGQYF; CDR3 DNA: TGTGCCAGCAGCTTGGATGCGGGGGGGCAGTATTTT
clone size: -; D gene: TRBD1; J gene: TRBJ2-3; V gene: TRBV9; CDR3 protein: CASSTRQGSDTQYF; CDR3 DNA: TGTGCCAGCAGCACGCGACAGGGGTCAGATACGCAGTATTTT
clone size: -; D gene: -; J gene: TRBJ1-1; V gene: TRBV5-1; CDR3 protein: CASSSNGGEYTEAFF; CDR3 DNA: TGCGCCAGCAGCTCGAACGGGGGTGAATACACTGAAGCTTTCTTT
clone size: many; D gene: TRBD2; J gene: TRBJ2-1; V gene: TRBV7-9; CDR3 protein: CASSQDLILLAGALEQFF; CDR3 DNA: TGTGCCAGCAGCCAAGATCTCATCTTGCTAGCGGGAGCCCTTGAGCAGTTCTTC
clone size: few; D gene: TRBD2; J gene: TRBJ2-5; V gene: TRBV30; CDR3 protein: CAWSALSLAGGRWDQETQYF; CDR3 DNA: TGTGCCTGGAGTGCCCTAAGTTTAGCGGGGGGCCGTTGGGATCAAGAGACCCAGTACTTC
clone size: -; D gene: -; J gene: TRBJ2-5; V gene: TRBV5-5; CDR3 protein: CASSLGTDLYQETQYF; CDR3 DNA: TGTGCCAGCAGCTTGGGGACAGACCTGTACCAAGAGACCCAGTACTTC
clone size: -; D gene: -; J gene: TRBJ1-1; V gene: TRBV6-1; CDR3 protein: CASSEGGGSPEAFF; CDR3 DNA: TGTGCCAGCAGTGAAGGGGGAGGGTCGCCTGAAGCTTTCTTT
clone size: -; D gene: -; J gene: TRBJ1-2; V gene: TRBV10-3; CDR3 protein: CAISERGGADYGYTF; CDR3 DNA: TGTGCCATCAGTGAGAGGGGGGGCGCGGACTATGGCTACACCTTC
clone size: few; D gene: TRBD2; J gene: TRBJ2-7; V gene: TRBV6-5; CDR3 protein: CASSGGTKSYEQYF; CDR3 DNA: TGTGCCAGCAGCGGGGGGACTAAATCCTACGAGCAGTACTTC
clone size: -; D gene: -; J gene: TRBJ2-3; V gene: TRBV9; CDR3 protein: CASSPEAGTVTDTQYF; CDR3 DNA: TGTGCCAGCAGCCCAGAGGCGGGAACAGTCACAGATACGCAGTATTTT
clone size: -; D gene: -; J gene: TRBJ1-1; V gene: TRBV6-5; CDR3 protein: CASSYPTVEAFF; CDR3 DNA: TGTGCCAGCAGTTACCCGACAGTTGAAGCTTTCTTT
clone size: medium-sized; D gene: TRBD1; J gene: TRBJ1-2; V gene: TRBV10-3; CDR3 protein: CAIQGQGSDGYTF; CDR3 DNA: TGTGCCATCCAGGGACAGGGGTCGGATGGCTACACCTTC
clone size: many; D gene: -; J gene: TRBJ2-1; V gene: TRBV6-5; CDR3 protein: CASSYSGHSNNEQFF; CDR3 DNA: TGTGCCAGCAGTTACTCGGGACACTCGAACAATGAGCAGTTCTTC
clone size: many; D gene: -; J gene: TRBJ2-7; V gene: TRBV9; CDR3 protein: CASSVDPSGGSYEQYF; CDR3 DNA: TGTGCCAGCAGCGTAGATCCCAGCGGAGGCTCCTACGAGCAGTACTTC
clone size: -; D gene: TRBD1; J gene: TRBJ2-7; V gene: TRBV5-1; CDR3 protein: CASMREGTGEREQYF; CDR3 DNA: TGCGCCAGCATGAGGGAGGGGACAGGGGAGAGAGAGCAGTACTTC
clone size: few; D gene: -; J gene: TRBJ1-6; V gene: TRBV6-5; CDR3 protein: CASSLDYNSPLHF; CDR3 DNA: TGTGCCAGCAGTCTAGATTATAATTCACCCCTCCACTTT
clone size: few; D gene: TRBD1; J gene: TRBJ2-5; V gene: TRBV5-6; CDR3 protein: CASSLDRGVFNFETQYF; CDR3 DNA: TGTGCCAGCAGCTTAGACAGGGGGGTCTTTAATTTTGAGACCCAGTACTTC
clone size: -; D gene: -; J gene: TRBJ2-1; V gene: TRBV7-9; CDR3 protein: CASSLYPRLRGNEQFF; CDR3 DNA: TGTGCCAGCAGCTTATATCCGAGATTAAGGGGCAATGAGCAGTTCTTC
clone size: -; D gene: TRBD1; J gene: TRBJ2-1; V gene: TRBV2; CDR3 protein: CASSVGQNNEQFF; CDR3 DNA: TGTGCCAGCAGTGTGGGACAGAACAATGAGCAGTTCTTC
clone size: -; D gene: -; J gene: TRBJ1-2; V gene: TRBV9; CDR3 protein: CASSTDSNYGYTF; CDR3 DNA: TGTGCCAGCAGCACCGACAGCAACTATGGCTACACCTTC
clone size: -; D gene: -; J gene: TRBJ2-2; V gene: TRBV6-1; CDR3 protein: CASSVFHRTGELFF; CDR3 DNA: TGTGCCAGCAGCGTTTTTCATAGAACCGGGGAGCTGTTTTTT
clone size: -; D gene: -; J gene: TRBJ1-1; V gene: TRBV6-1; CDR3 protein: CASSVSGAYTEAFF; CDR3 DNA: TGTGCCAGCAGTGTAAGCGGGGCATACACTGAAGCTTTCTTT
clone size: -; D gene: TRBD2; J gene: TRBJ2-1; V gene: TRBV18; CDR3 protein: CASSPPSSGRAVEQFF; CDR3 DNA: TGTGCCAGCTCACCCCCCTCTAGCGGGAGGGCCGTTGAGCAGTTCTTC